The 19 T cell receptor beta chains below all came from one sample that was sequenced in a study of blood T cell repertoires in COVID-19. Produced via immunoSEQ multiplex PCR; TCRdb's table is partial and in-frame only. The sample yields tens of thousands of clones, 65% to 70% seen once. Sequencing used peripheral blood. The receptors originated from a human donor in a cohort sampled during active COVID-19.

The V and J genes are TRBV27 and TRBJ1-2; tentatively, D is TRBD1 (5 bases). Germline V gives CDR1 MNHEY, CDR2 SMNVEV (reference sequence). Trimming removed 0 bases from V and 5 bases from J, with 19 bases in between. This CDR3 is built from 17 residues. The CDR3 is CASSLSKGRTTLYGYTF. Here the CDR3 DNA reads TGTGCCAGCAGTTTATCGAAGGGACGGACTACTTTGTATGGCTACACCTTC.

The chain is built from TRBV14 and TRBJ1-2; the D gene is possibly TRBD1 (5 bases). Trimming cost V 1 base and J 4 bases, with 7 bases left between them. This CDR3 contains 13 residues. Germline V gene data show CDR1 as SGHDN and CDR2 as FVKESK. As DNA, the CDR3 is TGTGCCAGCAGCCAAGTGGGGCTCTATGGCTACACCTTC. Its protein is CASSQVGLYGYTF.

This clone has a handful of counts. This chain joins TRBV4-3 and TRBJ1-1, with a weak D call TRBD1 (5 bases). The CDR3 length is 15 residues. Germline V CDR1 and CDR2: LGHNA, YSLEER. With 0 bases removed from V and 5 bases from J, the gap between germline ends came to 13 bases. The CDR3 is CASSQDWGSKTEAFF. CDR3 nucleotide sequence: TGCGCCAGCAGCCAAGATTGGGGCTCAAAAACTGAAGCTTTCTTT.

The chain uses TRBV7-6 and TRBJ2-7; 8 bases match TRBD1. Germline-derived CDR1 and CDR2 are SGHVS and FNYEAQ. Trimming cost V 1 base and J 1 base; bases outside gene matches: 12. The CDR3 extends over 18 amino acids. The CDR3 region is CASSLGTPGQGASYEQYF. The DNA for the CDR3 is TGTGCCAGCAGCTTAGGCACCCCAGGGCAGGGGGCTTCCTACGAGCAGTACTTC. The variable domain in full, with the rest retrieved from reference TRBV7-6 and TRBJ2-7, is GAGVSQSPRYKVTKRGQDVALRCDPISGHVSLYWYRQALGQGPEFLTYFNYEAQQDKSGLPNDRFSAERPEGSISTLTIQRTEQRDSAMYRCASSLGTPGQGASYEQYFGPGTRLTVT.

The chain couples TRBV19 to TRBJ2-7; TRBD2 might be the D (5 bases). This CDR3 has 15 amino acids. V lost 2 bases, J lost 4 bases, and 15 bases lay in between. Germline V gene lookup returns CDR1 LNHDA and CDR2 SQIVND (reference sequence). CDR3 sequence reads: CASSIYGKKGYEQYF. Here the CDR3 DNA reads TGTGCCAGTAGTATATACGGGAAGAAGGGATACGAGCAGTACTTC.

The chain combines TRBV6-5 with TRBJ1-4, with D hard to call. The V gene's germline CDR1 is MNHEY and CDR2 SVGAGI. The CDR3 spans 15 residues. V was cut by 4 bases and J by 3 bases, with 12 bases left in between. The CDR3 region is CASSSPGSANEKLFF. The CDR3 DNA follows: TGTGCCAGCAGTTCCCCAGGTTCTGCTAATGAAAAACTGTTTTTT.

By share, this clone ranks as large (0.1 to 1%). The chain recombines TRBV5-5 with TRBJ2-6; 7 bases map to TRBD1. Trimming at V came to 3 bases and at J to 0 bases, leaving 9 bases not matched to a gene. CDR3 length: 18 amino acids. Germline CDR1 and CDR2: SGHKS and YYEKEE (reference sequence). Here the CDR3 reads CASSYRTGATSGANVLTF. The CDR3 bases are TGTGCCAGCAGCTATCGTACAGGGGCCACCTCTGGGGCCAACGTCCTGACTTTC. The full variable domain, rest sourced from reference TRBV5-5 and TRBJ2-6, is DAGVTQSPTHLIKTRGQQVTLRCSPISGHKSVSWYQQVLGQGPQFIFQYYEKEERGRGNFPDRFSARQFPNYSSELNVNALLLGDSALYLCASSYRTGATSGANVLTFGAGSRLTVL.

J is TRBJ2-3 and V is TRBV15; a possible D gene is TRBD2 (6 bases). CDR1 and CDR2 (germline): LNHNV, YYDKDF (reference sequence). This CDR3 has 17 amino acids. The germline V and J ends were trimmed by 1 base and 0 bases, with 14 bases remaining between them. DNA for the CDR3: TGTGCCACCAGCAGAGCTCGGGAGCGGACTAGCACAGATACGCAGTATTTT. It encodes CATSRARERTSTDTQYF.

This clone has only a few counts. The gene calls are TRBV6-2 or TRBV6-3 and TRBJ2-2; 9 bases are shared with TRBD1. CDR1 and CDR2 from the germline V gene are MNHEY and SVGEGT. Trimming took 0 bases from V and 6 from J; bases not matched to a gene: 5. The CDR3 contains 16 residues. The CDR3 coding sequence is TGTGCCAGCAGTTACTCGGGGACAGGGAAGGCCGGGGAGCTGTTTTTT. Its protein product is CASSYSGTGKAGELFF.

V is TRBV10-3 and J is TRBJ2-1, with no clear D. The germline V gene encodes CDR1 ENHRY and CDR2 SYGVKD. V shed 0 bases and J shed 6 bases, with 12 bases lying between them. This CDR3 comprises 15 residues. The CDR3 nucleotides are TGTGCCATCAGTGAGTCTAGTGGGCCCTCCAATGAGCAGTTCTTC. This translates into CAISESSGPSNEQFF.

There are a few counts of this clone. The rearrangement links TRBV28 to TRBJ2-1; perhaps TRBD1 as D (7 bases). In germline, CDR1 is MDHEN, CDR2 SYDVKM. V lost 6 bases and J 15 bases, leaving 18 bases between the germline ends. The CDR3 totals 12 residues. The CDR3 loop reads CASSPSGGLGFF. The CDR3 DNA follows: TGTGCCAGCAGCCCTTCAGGGGGGCTAGGGTTCTTC.

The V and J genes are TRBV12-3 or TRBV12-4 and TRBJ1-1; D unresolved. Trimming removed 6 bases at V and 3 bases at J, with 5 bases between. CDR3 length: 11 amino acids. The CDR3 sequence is CASSVYTEAFF. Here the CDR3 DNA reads TGTGCCAGCAGCGTATACACTGAAGCTTTCTTT.

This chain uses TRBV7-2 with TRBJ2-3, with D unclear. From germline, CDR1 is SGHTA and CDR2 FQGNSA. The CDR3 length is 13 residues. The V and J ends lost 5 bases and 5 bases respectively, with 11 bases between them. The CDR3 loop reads CASSPGPGDTQYF. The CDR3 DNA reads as TGTGCCAGCAGCCCCGGCCCGGGAGATACGCAGTATTTT.

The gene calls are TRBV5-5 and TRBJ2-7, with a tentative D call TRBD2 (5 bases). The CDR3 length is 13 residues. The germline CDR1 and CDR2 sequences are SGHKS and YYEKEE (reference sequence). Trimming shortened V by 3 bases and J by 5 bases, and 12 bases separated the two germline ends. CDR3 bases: TGTGCCAGCAGCTACCGGGATGGTGACGAGCAGTACTTC. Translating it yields CASSYRDGDEQYF.

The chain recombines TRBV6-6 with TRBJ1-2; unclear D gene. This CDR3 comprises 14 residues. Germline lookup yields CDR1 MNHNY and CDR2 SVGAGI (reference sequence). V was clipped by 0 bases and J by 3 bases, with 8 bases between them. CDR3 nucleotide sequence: TGTGCCAGCAGTTACTCGAATGGCTACTATGGCTACACCTTC. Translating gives CASSYSNGYYGYTF.

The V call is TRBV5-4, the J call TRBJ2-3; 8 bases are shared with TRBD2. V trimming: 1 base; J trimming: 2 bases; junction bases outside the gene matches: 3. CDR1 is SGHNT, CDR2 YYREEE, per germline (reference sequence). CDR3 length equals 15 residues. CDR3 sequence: CASSLTSGFTDTQYF. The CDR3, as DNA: TGTGCCAGCAGCTTGACTAGCGGCTTCACAGATACGCAGTATTTT.

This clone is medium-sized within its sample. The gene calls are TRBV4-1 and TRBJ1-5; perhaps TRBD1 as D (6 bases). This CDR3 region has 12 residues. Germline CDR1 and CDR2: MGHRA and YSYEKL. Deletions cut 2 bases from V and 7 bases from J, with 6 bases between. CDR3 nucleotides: TGCGCCAGCAGCCAACAGGGGCAGCCCCAGCATTTT. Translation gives CASSQQGQPQHF.

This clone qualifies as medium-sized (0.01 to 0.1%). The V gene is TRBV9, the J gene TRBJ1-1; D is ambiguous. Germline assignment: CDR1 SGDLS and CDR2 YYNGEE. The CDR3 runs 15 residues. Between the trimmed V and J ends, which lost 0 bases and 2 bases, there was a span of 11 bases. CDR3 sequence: CASSVVKRSNTEAFF. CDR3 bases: TGTGCCAGCAGCGTAGTAAAGAGATCCAACACTGAAGCTTTCTTT.

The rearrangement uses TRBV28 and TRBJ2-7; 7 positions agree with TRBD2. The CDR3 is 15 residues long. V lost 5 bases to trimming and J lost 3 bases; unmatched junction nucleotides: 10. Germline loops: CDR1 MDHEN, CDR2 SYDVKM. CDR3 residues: CASSPSLERGYEQYF. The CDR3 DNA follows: TGTGCCAGCAGTCCCTCCCTTGAGCGGGGCTACGAGCAGTACTTC.